The rows below give T cell receptor beta chains drawn from one sample of a study of blood T cell repertoires in COVID-19. Using immunoSEQ multiplex PCR, the repertoire was profiled, and TCRdb retains in-frame clones only, with some absent. The sample has 80,000 to 100,000 clones; around two thirds are singletons. The sample comprised peripheral blood. The receptors here all came from a man aged 65-85 years with COVID-19, enrolled during active disease. The CDR3 runs from the conserved cysteine through the conserved F or W. Fields, in order: CDR3 protein, V gene, CDR3 length.

CASSVSPGLADSTDTQYF,TRBV7-3,18
CASSSPLGRGPQETQYF,TRBV7-2,17
CASSQDHLARVWTGGTQYF,TRBV4-3,19
CASSLAGYYGYTF,TRBV5-1,13
CASSWGASGRRTDTQYF,TRBV19,17
CASSRLTSGRNTDTQYF,TRBV7-3,17
CASSQVTLAGETQYF,TRBV4-3,15
CASSLLPPQGEQYF,TRBV28,14
CASSISGQGGTDTQYF,TRBV9,16
CASSLWTGGPSGANVLTF,TRBV7-9,18
CASRRYRAVGTYEQYF,TRBV28,16
CASSRGQNYEQYF,TRBV5-6,13
CASSQDPGNEQFF,TRBV4-1,13
CASSTRGTDKNNYGYTF,TRBV9,17
CSVGRATGGYIGELFF,TRBV29-1,16
CAISEPQTVIRGYTF,TRBV10-3,15
CASSFRRAAAEQYF,TRBV5-6,14
CSALRLGGNEQFF,TRBV29-1,13
CASTPVRGQPQHF,TRBV6-5,13
CASSPPDGRGQFF,TRBV18,13
CASSQDMRLNTEAFF,TRBV4-3,15
CSAGWGGDSYNEQFF,TRBV29-1,15
CASSIYTGGRETQYF,TRBV19,15
CASSFLQTTNYGYTF,TRBV5-6,15
CAWSGRGRGLAQPQHF,TRBV30,16
CASSPTSGPYEQYF,TRBV3-1/TRBV3-2,14
CASSQEIGRGDTQYF,TRBV4-2,15
CAWTGITGELFF,TRBV30,12
CASSIDRASPNEQFF,TRBV19,15
CATSRTSGGPNEQFF,TRBV15,15
CASILKVGGTEAFF,TRBV6-5,14
CASSQEAGRGSGNTIYF,TRBV4-2,17